This is a list of T cell receptor beta chains from one sample in a study of blood T cell repertoires in COVID-19. Measured with immunoSEQ multiplex PCR; TCRdb has only the in-frame clones, and not every one. The table has about 160,000 clones, around 80% seen once. Sequenced: peripheral blood. These receptors were obtained from a woman aged 80 or over with acute or convalescent COVID-19. Each CDR3 is given with its conserved first and last residue. A D gene is named only where the DNA matches it firmly. Clone size is given for some rows only: seen once, a few or many times, or a class if the clone is expanded.

CDR3 protein | CDR3 DNA | D gene | CDR3 length | V gene | clone size | J gene
CASSPSSGGEQFF | TGTGCCAGCAGCCCTTCTTCTGGCGGTGAGCAGTTCTTC | - | 13 | TRBV11-2 | - | TRBJ2-1
CATLGGAGELFF | TGTGCCACTCTGGGGGGGGCCGGGGAGCTGTTTTTT | TRBD2 | 12 | TRBV2 | - | TRBJ2-2
CASSSPDRGLYSTNEKLFF | TGTGCCAGTAGTTCTCCGGACAGGGGGCTATATTCAACTAATGAAAAACTGTTTTTT | TRBD1 | 19 | TRBV19 | - | TRBJ1-4
CASSRGLADTQYF | TGTGCCAGCAGCCGGGGACTAGCGGATACGCAGTATTTT | TRBD2 | 13 | TRBV11-3 | few | TRBJ2-3
CASSVEGQDSYEQYF | TGTGCCAGCAGCGTAGAGGGACAGGACTCCTACGAGCAGTACTTC | TRBD1 | 15 | TRBV9 | - | TRBJ2-7
CASTSLPTSGRANEQFF | TGTGCCAGTACCTCCCTCCCCACTAGCGGGAGAGCCAATGAGCAGTTCTTC | TRBD2 | 17 | TRBV19 | few | TRBJ2-1
CASSPGDYGYTF | TGTGCCAGCAGTCCCGGGGACTATGGCTACACCTTC | - | 12 | TRBV28 | - | TRBJ1-2
CASSEKRGTSGYNEQFF | TGTGCCAGCAGCGAGAAGAGGGGGACTAGCGGATACAATGAGCAGTTCTTC | TRBD2 | 17 | TRBV9 | - | TRBJ2-1
CASSLGGREGEQFF | TGTGCCAGCAGCTTAGGAGGGAGGGAGGGTGAGCAGTTCTTC | TRBD2 | 14 | TRBV13 | few | TRBJ2-1
CASRPRGVSPLHF | TGTGCCAGCAGACCCCGGGGGGTGTCACCCCTCCACTTT | - | 13 | TRBV2 | once | TRBJ1-6
CASRMAADSPLHF | TGCGCCAGCAGGATGGCCGCGGATTCACCCCTCCACTTT | - | 13 | TRBV5-1 | - | TRBJ1-6
CASSPDRDNTGELFF | TGTGCCAGCAGCCCAGACAGGGATAACACCGGGGAGCTGTTTTTT | TRBD1 | 15 | TRBV11-2 | - | TRBJ2-2
CATSRLGQGGTYNEQFF | TGTGCCACCAGCAGACTCGGACAGGGGGGAACGTACAATGAGCAGTTCTTC | TRBD1 | 17 | TRBV15 | - | TRBJ2-1
CASSFLAGVVNEQFF | TGCGCCAGCAGCTTTCTAGCGGGAGTTGTCAATGAGCAGTTCTTC | TRBD2 | 15 | TRBV5-1 | few | TRBJ2-1
CSVSGTVYGYTF | TGCAGCGTTTCCGGGACAGTCTATGGCTACACCTTC | TRBD1 | 12 | TRBV29-1 | - | TRBJ1-2
CASSSQVNTEAFF | TGTGCCAGCAGCTCACAGGTGAACACTGAAGCTTTCTTT | - | 13 | TRBV6-4 | - | TRBJ1-1
CASSFIQGVSGYTF | TGTGCCAGCAGTTTTATACAGGGGGTGAGTGGCTACACCTTC | TRBD1 | 14 | TRBV27 | - | TRBJ1-2
CASSSRDTSNTEAFF | TGTGCCAGCAGCTCTCGGGACACCTCAAACACTGAAGCTTTCTTT | - | 15 | TRBV5-4 | - | TRBJ1-1
CASSLAGTSGAAQYF | TGCGCCAGCAGCTTGGCCGGGACTAGTGGGGCGGCGCAGTATTTT | TRBD2 | 15 | TRBV5-1 | - | TRBJ2-3
CATSRDQQGSREKLFF | TGTGCCACCAGCAGAGATCAGCAGGGGTCAAGGGAAAAACTGTTTTTT | - | 16 | TRBV15 | few | TRBJ1-4
CASSGTGQWGSPLHF | TGCGCCAGCAGTGGGACGGGACAGTGGGGTTCACCCCTCCACTTT | TRBD1 | 15 | TRBV10-1 | - | TRBJ1-6
CASRRGQTTDTQYF | TGTGCCAGCAGGAGAGGACAGACCACAGATACGCAGTATTTT | - | 14 | TRBV2 | - | TRBJ2-3
CASSAGFGQGQDTGELFF | TGTGCCAGCAGCGCTGGGTTTGGGCAGGGGCAGGACACCGGGGAGCTGTTTTTT | - | 18 | TRBV11-2 | - | TRBJ2-2
CASSSTGDGGREQFF | TGTGCCAGCAGTTCCACCGGCGACGGGGGGAGGGAGCAGTTCTTC | TRBD2 | 15 | TRBV27 | - | TRBJ2-1
CASSLSRNTEAFF | TGTGCCAGCAGTTTATCGAGGAACACTGAAGCTTTCTTT | - | 13 | TRBV12-3/TRBV12-4 | few | TRBJ1-1
CASSARRSYGYTF | TGTGCCAGCAGCGCCCGCAGGTCCTATGGCTACACCTTC | - | 13 | TRBV7-2 | once | TRBJ1-2
CASSYYDSQNEQFF | TGTGCCAGCAGTTACTATGACAGCCAGAATGAGCAGTTCTTC | - | 14 | TRBV6-5 | - | TRBJ2-1
CASSRDRRMNTEAFF | TGTGCCAGCAGCCGGGACAGGAGAATGAACACTGAAGCTTTCTTT | TRBD1 | 15 | TRBV11-2 | - | TRBJ1-1
CASERRINEKLFF | TGTGCCAGCGAACGGCGGATTAATGAAAAACTGTTTTTT | - | 13 | TRBV2 | - | TRBJ1-4
CASSLATSGSYNEQFF | TGCGCCAGCAGCTTGGCGACTAGCGGGAGCTACAATGAGCAGTTCTTC | TRBD2 | 16 | TRBV5-1 | - | TRBJ2-1
CAIKASGTRDTQYF | TGTGCCATCAAGGCTAGCGGCACAAGAGATACGCAGTATTTT | TRBD2 | 14 | TRBV10-3 | - | TRBJ2-3
CASSPCSYEQYF | TGTGCCAGCAGCCCCTGCTCCTACGAGCAGTACTTC | - | 12 | TRBV3-1/TRBV3-2 | - | TRBJ2-7
CASSQTGFNTEAFF | TGTGCCAGCAGTCAGACAGGGTTCAACACTGAAGCTTTCTTT | TRBD1 | 14 | TRBV7-6 | - | TRBJ1-1
CAWSAGNNSPLHF | TGTGCCTGGAGTGCAGGGAATAATTCACCCCTCCACTTT | - | 13 | TRBV30 | - | TRBJ1-6
CASSPFPLRQGVTEAFF | TGTGCCAGCTCACCCTTTCCTTTGCGCCAGGGGGTGACTGAAGCTTTCTTT | TRBD1 | 17 | TRBV18 | few | TRBJ1-1
CASMQGSNQPQHF | TGTGCCAGCATGCAGGGTAGCAATCAGCCCCAGCATTTT | - | 13 | TRBV2 | - | TRBJ1-5